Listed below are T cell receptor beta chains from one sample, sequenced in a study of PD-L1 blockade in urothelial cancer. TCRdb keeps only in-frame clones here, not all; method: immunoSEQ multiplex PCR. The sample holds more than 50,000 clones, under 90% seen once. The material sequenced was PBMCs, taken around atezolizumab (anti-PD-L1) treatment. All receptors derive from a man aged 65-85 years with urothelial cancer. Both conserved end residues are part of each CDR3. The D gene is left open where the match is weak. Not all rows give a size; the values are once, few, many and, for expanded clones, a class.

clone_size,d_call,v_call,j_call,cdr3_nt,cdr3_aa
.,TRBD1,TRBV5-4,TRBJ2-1,TGTGCCAGCAGCTGGGGACAGGGGGCGAAGATTGAGCAGTTCTTC,CASSWGQGAKIEQFF
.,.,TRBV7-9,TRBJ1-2,TGTGCCAGCAGCTTATCGCAGGACTATGGCTACACCTTC,CASSLSQDYGYTF
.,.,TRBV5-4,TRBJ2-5,TGTGCCAGCAGCTTGTATAGGGGGGAGACCCAGTACTTC,CASSLYRGETQYF
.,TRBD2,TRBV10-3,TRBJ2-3,TGTGCCATCAGCAGAAGCGGGAGTGGTATGAGAGATACGCAGTATTTT,CAISRSGSGMRDTQYF
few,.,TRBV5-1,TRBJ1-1,TGCGCCAGCAGCGGACAGTCGAACACTGAAGCTTTCTTT,CASSGQSNTEAFF
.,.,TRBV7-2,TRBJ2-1,TGTGCCAGCAGCTTAGGCAGGAACATGCAGTTCTTC,CASSLGRNMQFF
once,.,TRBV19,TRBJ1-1,TGTGCCAGTAGTTTATCGGCAGGGGCGAACACTGAAGCTTTCTTT,CASSLSAGANTEAFF
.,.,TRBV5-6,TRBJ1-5,TGTGCCAGCAGCTTGGGCGGGGATGAGGGGTATCAGCCCCAGCATTTT,CASSLGGDEGYQPQHF
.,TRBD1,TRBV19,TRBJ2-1,TGTGCCGGTAACAGGGGTAACACCTACAATGAGCAGTTCTTC,CAGNRGNTYNEQFF
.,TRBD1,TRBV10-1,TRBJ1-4,TGCGCCAGCAGTGACGGGACAGTTAATGAAAAACTGTTTTTT,CASSDGTVNEKLFF
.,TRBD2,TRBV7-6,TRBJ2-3,TGTGCCAGCAGCCCGGGACTAGTCCTCACAGATACGCAGTATTTT,CASSPGLVLTDTQYF
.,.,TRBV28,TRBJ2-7,TGTGCCAGCAGCCGGAGGGTTAGGGCCCACGAGCAGTACTTC,CASSRRVRAHEQYF
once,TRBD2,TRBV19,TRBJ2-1,TGTGCCAGTAGTACAGGACTAGCGGGAGGGAATCAGTTCTTC,CASSTGLAGGNQFF
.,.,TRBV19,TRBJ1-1,TGTGCCAGTAGTCCCCTCCCGGCGGATAACACTGAAGCTTTCTTT,CASSPLPADNTEAFF
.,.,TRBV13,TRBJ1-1,TGTGCCAGCAGTTACGACATCCGGAACACTGAAGCTTTCTTT,CASSYDIRNTEAFF
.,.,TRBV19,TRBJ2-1,TGTGCCAGTAGTATCGGGCAGGGGGGTTACAATGAGCAGTTCTTC,CASSIGQGGYNEQFF
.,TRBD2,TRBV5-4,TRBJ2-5,TGTGCCAGCAGCCGAGGCGGCCTAGCGGGATTTAGGGAGACCCAGTACTTC,CASSRGGLAGFRETQYF
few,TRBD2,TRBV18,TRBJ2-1,TGTGCCAGCTCACCATCCGATCCTAGCGGCTACAATGAGCAGTTCTTC,CASSPSDPSGYNEQFF
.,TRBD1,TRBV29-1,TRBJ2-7,TGCAGCGTGACGGGGACAGGGAGTTACGAGCAGTACTTC,CSVTGTGSYEQYF
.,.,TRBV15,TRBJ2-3,TGTGCCACCAGCAGAGCTGAGTCGGGTGCAGATACGCAGTATTTT,CATSRAESGADTQYF